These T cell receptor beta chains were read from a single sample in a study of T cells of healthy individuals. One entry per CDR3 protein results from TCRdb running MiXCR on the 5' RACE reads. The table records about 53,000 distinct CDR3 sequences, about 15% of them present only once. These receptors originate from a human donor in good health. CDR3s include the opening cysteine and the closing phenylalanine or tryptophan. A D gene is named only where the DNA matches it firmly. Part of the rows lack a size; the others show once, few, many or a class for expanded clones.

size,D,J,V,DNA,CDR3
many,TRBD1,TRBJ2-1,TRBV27,TGTGCCAGCAGTTTATTCGGGACAGGGAACAATGAGCAGTTCTTC,CASSLFGTGNNEQFF
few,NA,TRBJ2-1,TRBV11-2,TGTGCCAGCAGCCCACTGGGCAGTTCCTACAATGAGCAGTTCTTC,CASSPLGSSYNEQFF
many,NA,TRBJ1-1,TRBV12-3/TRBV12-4,TGTGCCAGCAGTCGCCTTCGGGGCGTACAGACGAACACTGAAGCTTTCTTT,CASSRLRGVQTNTEAFF
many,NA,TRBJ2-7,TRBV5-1,TGCGCCAGCAGCTACCGGGACGGACCGCCGTACTTC,CASSYRDGPPYF
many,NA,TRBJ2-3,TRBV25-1,TGTGCCAGCAGTGAATGGAAAGACACAGATACGCAGTATTTT,CASSEWKDTDTQYF
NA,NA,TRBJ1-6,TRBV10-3,TGTGCCATCAGTGAGTCGGGGCAGAATAATTCACCCCTCCACTTT,CAISESGQNNSPLHF
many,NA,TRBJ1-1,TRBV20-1,TGCAGTGCTAGAAAAGGAATGAACACTGAAGCTTTCTTT,CSARKGMNTEAFF
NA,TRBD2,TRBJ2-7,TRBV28,TGTGCCAGCAGTAGTAGCGGGAGTAACTACGAGCAGTACTTC,CASSSSGSNYEQYF
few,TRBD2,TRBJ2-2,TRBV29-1,TGCAGCGTTGACCCGGGGGGAGTCACCGGGGAGCTGTTTTTT,CSVDPGGVTGELFF
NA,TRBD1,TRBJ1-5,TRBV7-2,TGTGCCAGCAGCTTAGTCCCCCCCCGACAGGGGGCTCCCAATCAGCCCCAGCATTTT,CASSLVPPRQGAPNQPQHF
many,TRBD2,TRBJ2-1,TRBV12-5,TGTGCTAGTGGTCGACTAACTACGGGGGGGCCACAGTTCTTC,CASGRLTTGGPQFF
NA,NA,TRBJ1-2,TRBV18,TGTGCCAGCTCACCGGAGGACACTTGGGGCTACACCTTC,CASSPEDTWGYTF
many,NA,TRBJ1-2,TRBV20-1,TGCAGTGCTAGAGATTCGGGGTATGGCTATGGCTACACCTTC,CSARDSGYGYGYTF
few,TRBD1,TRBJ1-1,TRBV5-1,TGCGCCAGCAGCTTGGGACAGGGGTACACTGAAGCTTTCTTT,CASSLGQGYTEAFF
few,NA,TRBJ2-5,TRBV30,TGTGCCTGGAGTGCCTGGAGACAGCAGGGAGAGACCCAGTACTTC,CAWSAWRQQGETQYF
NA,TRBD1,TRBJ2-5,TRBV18,TGTGCCAGCTCACGAGACAGGGAAGAGACCCAGTACTTC,CASSRDREETQYF
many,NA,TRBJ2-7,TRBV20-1,TGCAGTGCTAGTTGGCCGGCCTCCTACGAGCAGTACTTC,CSASWPASYEQYF
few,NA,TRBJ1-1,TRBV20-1,TGCAGTGCTAGAGCGGATGGGACAAGGAACACTGAAGCTTTCTTT,CSARADGTRNTEAFF
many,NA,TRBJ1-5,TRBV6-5,TGTGCCAACAAACGGAAGGGACGCCAGCCCCAGCATTTT,CANKRKGRQPQHF
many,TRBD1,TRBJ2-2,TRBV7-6,TGTGCCAGCAGCTTAGGGGACAGGGGCGCCGGGGAGCTGTTTTTT,CASSLGDRGAGELFF
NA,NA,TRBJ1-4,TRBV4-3,TGCGCCAGCAGCCCAGGTTACACGGGGGAAAAACTGTTTTTT,CASSPGYTGEKLFF
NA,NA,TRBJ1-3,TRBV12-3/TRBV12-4,TGTGCCAGCAGTTTAGCGGGAGGCCCTGGAAACACCATATATTTT,CASSLAGGPGNTIYF
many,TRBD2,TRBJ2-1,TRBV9,TGTGCCAGCAGCGTATCGAGGGAGGGGAGCTCCTACAATGAGCAGTTCTTC,CASSVSREGSSYNEQFF
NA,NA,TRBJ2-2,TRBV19,TGTGCCACCCACGTGGGACTCTCGCGCACCGGGGAGCTGTTTTTT,CATHVGLSRTGELFF
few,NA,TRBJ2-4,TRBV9,TGTGCCAGCAGCGTCGGCCCGATTCTAGCCAAAAACATTCAGTACTTC,CASSVGPILAKNIQYF
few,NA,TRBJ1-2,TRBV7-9,TGTGCCAGCAGCTTAGGGGACGGCTACACCTTC,CASSLGDGYTF
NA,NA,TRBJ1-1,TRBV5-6,TGTGCCAGCAGGGACGCCGCAGGGTGGACTGAAGCTTTCTTT,CASRDAAGWTEAFF
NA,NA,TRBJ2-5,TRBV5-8,TGTGCCAGCAGCTCATACAGGGTCCAAGAGACCCAGTACTTC,CASSSYRVQETQYF
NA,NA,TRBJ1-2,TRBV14,TGTGCCAGCAGCCGAGACAGTGTTTTCTATGGCTACACCTTC,CASSRDSVFYGYTF
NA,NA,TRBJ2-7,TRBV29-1,TGCAGCGTTGAACCTGGGGGCTCCTACGAGCAGTACTTC,CSVEPGGSYEQYF
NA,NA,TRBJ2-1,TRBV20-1,TGCAGTGCTAGAGGATTCAACCCACTAAGAACCAGCTCCTACAATGAGCAGTTCTTC,CSARGFNPLRTSSYNEQFF
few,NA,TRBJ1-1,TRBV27,TGTGCCAGCAGTTACCGGGGGCTCACTGAAGCTTTCTTT,CASSYRGLTEAFF
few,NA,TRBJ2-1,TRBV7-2,TGTGCCAGCAGCTTAGTGGGGACTGGCTACAATGAGCAGTTCTTC,CASSLVGTGYNEQFF
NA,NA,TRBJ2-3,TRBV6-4,TGTGCCAGCAGTTACGTAAAGGGGTTCTCAGAACGAGATACGCAGTATTTT,CASSYVKGFSERDTQYF
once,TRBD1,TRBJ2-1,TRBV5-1,TGCGCCAGCAGCTTGGCACGGGACAGCCTTTACAATGAGCAGTTCTTC,CASSLARDSLYNEQFF
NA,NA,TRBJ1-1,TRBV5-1,TGCGCCAGCAGCGCCGGGGGGCCCAAAACAGGGAACACTGAAGCTTTCTTT,CASSAGGPKTGNTEAFF
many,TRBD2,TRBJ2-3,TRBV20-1,TGCAGTGCTAATAGTGCACTAGCGGCCACAGATACGCAGTATTTT,CSANSALAATDTQYF
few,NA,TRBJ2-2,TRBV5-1,TGCGCCAGCAGCACGGGTCCACTGGGCGGGGAGCTGTTTTTT,CASSTGPLGGELFF
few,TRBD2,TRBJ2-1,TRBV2,TGTGCCAGCAGGGGACTAGCGGGTAGAAGCAATGAGCAGTTCTTC,CASRGLAGRSNEQFF
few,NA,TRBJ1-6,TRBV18,TGTGCCAGCTCACCAAATACCCCGGATAATTCACCCCTCCACTTT,CASSPNTPDNSPLHF
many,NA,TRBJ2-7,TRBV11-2,TGTGCCAGCAGCGATCTTAAAGGTCGCGCCGAGCAGTACTTC,CASSDLKGRAEQYF
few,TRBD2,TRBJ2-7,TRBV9,TGTGCCAGCAGCCGGACTAGCGGGGGTTCCGAGCAGTACTTC,CASSRTSGGSEQYF
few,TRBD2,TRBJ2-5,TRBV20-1,TGCAGTGCTAGGCGGCTAGCGGCTGGAGAGACCCAGTACTTC,CSARRLAAGETQYF
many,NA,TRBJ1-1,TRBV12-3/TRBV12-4,TGTGCCAGCAGTTTTCTCCCCCACACCGGGACTGAAGCTTTCTTT,CASSFLPHTGTEAFF
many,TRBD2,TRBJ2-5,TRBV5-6,TGTGCCAGCAGCCCCCTCTCGGGGGGACAAGAGACCCAGTACTTC,CASSPLSGGQETQYF
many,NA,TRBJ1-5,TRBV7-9,TGTGCCAGCAGCTTACAAGCCCTAGCTATTCAGCCCCAGCATTTT,CASSLQALAIQPQHF
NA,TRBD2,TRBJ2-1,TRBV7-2,TGTGCCAGCAGCCCCGGGACTAGCGGGGTAAGTGAGCAGTTCTTC,CASSPGTSGVSEQFF
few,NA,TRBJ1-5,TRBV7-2,TGTGCCAGCAGCGTCAGGGGAGGCCAGCCCCAGCATTTT,CASSVRGGQPQHF
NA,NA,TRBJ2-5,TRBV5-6,TGTGCCGCGGCCAGGGGCCAAGAGACCCAGTACTTC,CAAARGQETQYF
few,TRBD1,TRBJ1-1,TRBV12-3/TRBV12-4,TGTGCCAGCAGGGGGGACAGGGGGCGCGGGACCACTGAAGCTTTCTTT,CASRGDRGRGTTEAFF
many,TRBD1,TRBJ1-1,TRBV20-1,TGCAGTGCTAGACCTAGACAGGGATTATACACTGAAGCTTTCTTT,CSARPRQGLYTEAFF
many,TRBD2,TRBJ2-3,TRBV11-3,TGTGCCAGCAGCCCGGGGGGTTCCACAGATACGCAGTATTTT,CASSPGGSTDTQYF
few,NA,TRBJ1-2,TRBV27,TGTGCCAGCAGTCCAGGACAGTATAACTATGGCTACACCTTC,CASSPGQYNYGYTF
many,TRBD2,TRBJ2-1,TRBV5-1,TGCGCCAGCAGCACGAGAGCGGGACGCTCCTACAATGAGCAGTTCTTC,CASSTRAGRSYNEQFF
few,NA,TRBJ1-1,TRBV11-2,TGTGCCAGCAGCTTAGGCCAGACAGCGAACACTGAAGCTTTCTTT,CASSLGQTANTEAFF